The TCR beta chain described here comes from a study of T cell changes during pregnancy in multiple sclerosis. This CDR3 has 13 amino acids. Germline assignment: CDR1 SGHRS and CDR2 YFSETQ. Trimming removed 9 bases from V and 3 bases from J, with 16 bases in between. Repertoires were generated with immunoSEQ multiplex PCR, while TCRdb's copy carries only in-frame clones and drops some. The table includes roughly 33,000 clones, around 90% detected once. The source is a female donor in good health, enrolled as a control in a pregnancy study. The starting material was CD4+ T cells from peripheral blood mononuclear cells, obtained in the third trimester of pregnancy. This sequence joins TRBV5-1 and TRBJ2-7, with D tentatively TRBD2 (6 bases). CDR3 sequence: CATPPVGGYEQYF. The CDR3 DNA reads TGCGCCACCCCCCCGGTGGGGGGCTACGAGCAGTACTTC.